These 11 T cell receptor beta chains were all obtained from the same sample, sequenced in a study of graft-versus-host responses after intestinal transplantation. Antigens for these TCRs are unknown. Generated by immunoSEQ multiplex PCR, the TCRdb table keeps only in-frame clones and is missing some. The table has 130,000 or so clones, over 85% seen once. The material was unstimulated CD4+ T cells sorted from spleen or lymph node cells, obtained before intestinal transplant. These TCRs come from a human donor who received an intestinal transplant.

The J gene is TRBJ2-7, the V gene TRBV30; 11 bases align to TRBD2. The CDR3 spans 14 residues. Per germline, CDR1 GTSNPN and CDR2 SVGIG (reference sequence). V gave up 4 bases and J gave up 2 bases; unmatched junction bases: 4. In DNA form, the CDR3 reads TGTGCCTGGACAAGTAGCGGGGGGGCCTACGAGCAGTACTTC. Translation gives CAWTSSGGAYEQYF.

V gene TRBV6-6 combines with J gene TRBJ1-1; the D is unclear. The CDR3 runs 11 residues. Germline V gene lookup returns CDR1 MNHNY and CDR2 SVGAGI (reference sequence). V was cut by 6 bases and J by 0 bases, with 2 bases left in between. For the CDR3, the DNA is TGTGCCAGCAGGATGAACACTGAAGCTTTCTTT. Its protein product is CASRMNTEAFF.

CDR3 in DNA: TGTGCCAGCAGTTTAGGACCGCCGGGAGATACGCAGTATTTT. Protein product: CASSLGPPGDTQYF. The chain links TRBV27 to TRBJ2-3; D is unresolved. The germline CDR1 and CDR2 sequences are MNHEY and SMNVEV (reference sequence). The CDR3 consists of 14 residues. V lost 2 bases, J lost 5 bases, and 11 bases lay in between.

J is TRBJ1-2 and V is TRBV5-1, with unresolved D. The CDR3 is 14 amino acids. Germline CDR1 and CDR2: SGHRS and YFSETQ. The V and J ends lost 0 bases and 2 bases respectively, with 8 bases between them. CDR3 residues: CASSLGRVNYGYTF. The CDR3 nucleotides are TGCGCCAGCAGCTTGGGGAGGGTCAACTATGGCTACACCTTC.

The genes are TRBV18 and TRBJ1-2, with D possibly matching TRBD1 (5 bases). The CDR3 length is 15 residues. Trimming cost V 2 bases and J 8 bases, with 18 bases left between them. CDR1 and CDR2 (germline): KGHSH, LQKENI. The CDR3: CASSPRDPVREGYTF. The CDR3 DNA reads TGTGCCAGCTCACCAAGGGACCCGGTAAGAGAAGGCTACACCTTC.

V usage is TRBV18 and J usage is TRBJ2-7, with D hard to call. V was cut by 0 bases and J by 7 bases, with 10 bases left in between. From germline, CDR1 is KGHSH and CDR2 LQKENI. The CDR3 sequence is 13 residues long. CDR3 region: CASSPPAVWEQYF. The CDR3 nucleotides read TGTGCCAGCTCACCACCGGCGGTCTGGGAGCAGTACTTC.

The V gene is TRBV2, the J gene TRBJ1-1, with unresolved D. Trimming left V 4 bases short and J 11 bases short, with 17 bases between. Germline assignment: CDR1 SNHLY and CDR2 FYNNEI. This CDR3 has 13 amino acids. DNA of the CDR3: TGTGCCAGCAGTGTTCACGGGGTCGTAGACGCTTTCTTT. Amino acid sequence: CASSVHGVVDAFF.

This chain joins TRBV6-1 and TRBJ1-6; 7 nucleotides line up with TRBD1. In germline, CDR1 is MNHNS, CDR2 SASEGT. The J segment lost 10 bases and the V segment lost 6 bases, leaving 6 bases of the junction unmatched. The CDR3 totals 13 residues. The CDR3 reads CASRQGRDSPLHF. For the CDR3, the DNA is TGTGCCAGCAGACAGGGGAGAGACTCACCCCTCCACTTT.

This rearrangement joins TRBV11-2 to TRBJ1-1; D remains ambiguous. CDR1 is SGHAT, CDR2 FQNNGV, per germline. The CDR3 runs to 12 residues. V was cut by 3 bases and J by 5 bases, with 7 bases left in between. DNA of the CDR3: TGTGCCAGCAGCTTTCCTCGAACTGAAGCTTTCTTT. Protein product: CASSFPRTEAFF. Variable domain in full (rest from reference TRBV11-2 and TRBJ1-1): EAGVAQSPRYKIIEKRQSVAFWCNPISGHATLYWYQQILGQGPKLLIQFQNNGVVDDSQLPKDRFSAERLKGVDSTLKIQPAKLEDSAVYLCASSFPRTEAFFGQGTRLTVV.

This clone came up once. The chain combines TRBV6-5 with TRBJ2-5; D gene ambiguous. V was clipped by 7 bases and J by 0 bases, with 6 bases between them. The CDR3 sequence is 12 residues long. Per germline, CDR1 MNHEY and CDR2 SVGAGI. The CDR3 protein is CASKAHQETQYF. For the CDR3, the DNA is TGTGCCAGCAAGGCTCACCAAGAGACCCAGTACTTC.

A single count supports this clone. The chain couples TRBV2 to TRBJ1-2; D gene uncertain. The CDR3 contains 12 residues. Germline values: CDR1 SNHLY, CDR2 FYNNEI. Trimming cost V 2 bases and J 4 bases, with 5 bases left between them. The chain's CDR3 is CASSEQSYGYTF. As DNA, the CDR3 is TGTGCCAGCAGTGAACAGAGCTATGGCTACACCTTC.